The 11 T cell receptor beta chains below come from one sample, sequenced in a study of CD8 T cells in Susac syndrome (dated by TCRdb to between 2018 and 2021). To prepare the library, the immunoSEQ multiplex PCR assay was applied. RNA was extracted using the RNeasy kit, and about 0.5 to 1 ug of the RNA was reverse transcribed with random hexamers. Starting from the raw public reads, TCRdb applied fastp trimming at Q25, assembled clones with MiXCR and retained in-frame beta chains. Each CDR3 protein appears once, grouped with its most common genes and DNA. This sample lists under 150,000 distinct CDR3 sequences; about 94% were detected once. Around 0.12% of the sample belongs to the ten largest clones. Sequenced material: CD4+ T cells from PBMCs. The receptors were sampled from a human donor with multiple sclerosis.

This clonotype was seen once. The rearrangement joins TRBV5-1 to TRBJ2-6; D remains ambiguous. The CDR3 runs to 15 residues. CDR1 is SGHRS, CDR2 YFSETQ, per germline. Between the trimmed V and J ends, which lost 4 bases and 0 bases, there was a span of 8 bases. CDR3: CASSNAASGANVLTF. The CDR3 DNA follows: TGCGCCAGCAGCAACGCCGCCTCTGGGGCCAACGTCCTGACTTTC.

The chain has TRBV27 and TRBJ2-7; tentatively, D is TRBD1 (5 bases). V gave up 5 bases and J gave up 3 bases, with 11 bases separating them. The length of the CDR3 is 13 residues. Germline V gene sequence: CDR1 MNHEY, CDR2 SMNVEV (reference sequence). CDR3 DNA: TGTGCCAGCAGTAGAGACAGACTCTACGAGCAGTACTTC. Its translation: CASSRDRLYEQYF.

The V gene is TRBV11-1, the J gene TRBJ2-6; possibly TRBD2 for D (5 bases). With 6 bases removed from V and 6 bases from J, the gap between germline ends came to 12 bases. This CDR3 is built from 14 residues. CDR1 and CDR2 (germline): SGHAT, FQDESV (reference sequence). The chain's CDR3 is CASRSGPEANVLTF. The CDR3 nucleotides are TGTGCCAGCAGAAGCGGACCCGAGGCCAACGTCCTGACTTTC.

The V and J genes are TRBV27 and TRBJ2-7; no firm D call. Germline values: CDR1 MNHEY, CDR2 SMNVEV (reference sequence). The CDR3 has 12 amino acids. V was clipped by 0 bases and J by 6 bases, with 6 bases between them. The DNA for the CDR3 is TGTGCCAGCAGTTTATCCTCTGGCGAGCAGTACTTC. This sequence encodes CASSLSSGEQYF.

The chain combines TRBV30 with TRBJ1-4; unclear D gene. Germline V gene data show CDR1 as GTSNPN and CDR2 as SVGIG (reference sequence). The V end was cut by 4 bases, the J end by 6 bases, with 9 bases between. The CDR3 contains 12 residues. The CDR3 DNA follows: TGTGCCTGGACCGCCGAGTATGAAAAACTGTTTTTT. Residues: CAWTAEYEKLFF.

Worth noting for this clonotype: Germline is not matched at one junction end, which may reflect a read error. The CDR3 sequence is CASSLDRAAEAFF. CDR3 coding DNA: TGTGCCAGCAGCCTAGACAGGGCCGCTGAAGCTTTCTTT. The chain is built from TRBV11-2 and TRBJ1-1; 7 positions match TRBD1. The CDR3 covers 13 residues. In germline, CDR1 is SGHAT, CDR2 FQNNGV.

The V and J genes are TRBV30 and TRBJ2-1, with 9 bases lining up with TRBD2. The CDR3 is made up of 17 amino acids. V shed 0 bases, J shed 4 bases, and the junction held 10 bases outside the gene matches. The germline V gene encodes CDR1 GTSNPN and CDR2 SVGIG (reference sequence). The CDR3 here is CAWSVRISGGRYNEQFF. In nucleotides, the CDR3 is TGTGCCTGGAGTGTAAGGATTAGCGGGGGCCGATACAATGAGCAGTTCTTC.

This rearrangement joins TRBV4-3 to TRBJ1-4; no clear D. The CDR3 runs 15 residues. The germline gives CDR1 LGHNA, CDR2 YSLEER. Between the trimmed V and J ends, which lost 4 bases and 5 bases, there was a span of 14 bases. The CDR3 DNA is TGCGCCAGCAGCCCATCGGACGGGCGGAATGAAAAACTGTTTTTT. Its protein product is CASSPSDGRNEKLFF.

This chain connects TRBV18 to TRBJ1-3, with TRBD1 as a possible D gene (5 bases). The CDR3 is 15 residues long. Germline V gene data show CDR1 as KGHSH and CDR2 as LQKENI. Trimming stripped 0 bases from V and 2 bases from J, with 8 bases between. DNA for the CDR3: TGTGCCAGCTCACCACCGTCACAGGCTGGAAACACCATATATTTT. Translated, it gives CASSPPSQAGNTIYF.

This clonotype was recorded once. This chain uses TRBV12-3 or TRBV12-4 with TRBJ1-1, with 8 nucleotides matching TRBD1. After removal of 6 bases from V and 5 bases from J, the junction contained 8 bases not matched to a gene. The CDR3 has 14 residues. The CDR3 coding sequence is TGTGCCAGCAGCTCCCTTACAGGGGGGACTGAAGCTTTCTTT. It specifies CASSSLTGGTEAFF.

This clonotype was counted once. This sequence joins TRBV20-1 and TRBJ1-1; D is unresolved. V was shortened by 0 bases and J by 1 base, with 6 bases between the two germline ends. The CDR3 totals 13 residues. Germline CDR1 is DFQATT and CDR2 is SNEGSKA (reference sequence). CDR3 DNA: TGCAGTGCTAGAGATAGGGAGAACACTGAAGCTTTCTTT. This encodes CSARDRENTEAFF.